This T cell receptor (beta chain) was recovered during a study of shared clonotypes between healthy human individuals. Study-level points and caveats: Only blood was sampled; tissue repertoires likely differ.

This clone was picked up a small number of times. Its specificity is not known. The junction and the germline gene differ at one end; a read error may be behind it. The CDR3 extends over 14 amino acids. Germline V gene lookup returns CDR1 GTSNPN and CDR2 SVGIG (reference sequence). What was sequenced on ten immunoSEQ deep assay plates was unsorted PBMC DNA. The table came from immunoSEQ multiplex PCR; TCRdb's copy has only in-frame clones and leaves some out. The table shows about 600,000 clones, with around 78% occurring only once. The sample was PBMCs. This TCR was recovered from a woman aged 35 to 49 in good health. Some clones in this sample may be carry-over from other donors' samples. V gene TRBV30 combines with J gene TRBJ2-1; 9 bases fit TRBD2. CDR3 DNA: TGTGCCTGGAGTGCCCCACAGCGGGAGGCCCCCCTGATCTTC. It translates to CAWSAPQREAPLIF.